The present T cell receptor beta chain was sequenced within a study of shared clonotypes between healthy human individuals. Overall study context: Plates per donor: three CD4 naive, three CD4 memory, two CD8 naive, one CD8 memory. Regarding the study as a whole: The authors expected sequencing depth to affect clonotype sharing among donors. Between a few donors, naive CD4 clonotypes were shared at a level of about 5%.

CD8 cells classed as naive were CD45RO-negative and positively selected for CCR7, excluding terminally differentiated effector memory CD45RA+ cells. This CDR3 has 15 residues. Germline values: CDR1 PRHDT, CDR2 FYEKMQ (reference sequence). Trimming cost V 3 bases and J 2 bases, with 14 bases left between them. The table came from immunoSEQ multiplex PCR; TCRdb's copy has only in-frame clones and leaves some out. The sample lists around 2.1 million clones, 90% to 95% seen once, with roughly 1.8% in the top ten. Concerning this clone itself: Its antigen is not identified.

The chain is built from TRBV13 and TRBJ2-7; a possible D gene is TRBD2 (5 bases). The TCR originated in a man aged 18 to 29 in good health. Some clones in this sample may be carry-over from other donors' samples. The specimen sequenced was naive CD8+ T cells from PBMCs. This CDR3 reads CASSFRGPHAYEQYF. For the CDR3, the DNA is TGTGCCAGCAGCTTTCGGGGTCCACATGCCTACGAGCAGTACTTC.